This TCR beta chain was found in a study of OX40 agonist ivuxolimab in advanced cancers. Study-level findings and limits: Patients with a partial response at 0.1-3.0 mg/kg had among the lowest clonal expansion. The authors also found low normalized T-cell clonal expansion in some nonresponders.

Anyone with autoimmune disease history or systemic immunosuppression was excluded. Germline-derived CDR1 and CDR2 are MNHEY and SMNVEV (reference sequence). The ends were cut back, 3 bases at V and 2 bases at J, with 13 bases in the middle. CDR3 length: 15 amino acids. Libraries were prepared by immunoSEQ multiplex PCR; TCRdb keeps only in-frame clonotypes and omits some of them. The table has about 69,000 clones, nearly 90% seen once. Details on this clone: Its antigen is still unknown.

This receptor was identified in an adult with an advanced solid tumor such as melanoma, head and neck, liver or kidney cancer. The specimen was CD4+ or CD8+ T cells sorted from blood, collected in a trial of the OX40 agonist ivuxolimab. The chain combines TRBV27 with TRBJ2-5; D gene unclear. Written as DNA, the CDR3 is TGTGCCAGCAGTTTTCTCCGGACCGGACAAGAGACCCAGTACTTC. Protein product: CASSFLRTGQETQYF.